The 31 T cell receptor beta chains in this list originate from one sample, sequenced in a study of blood T cell repertoires in COVID-19. Sequenced by immunoSEQ multiplex PCR; TCRdb stores in-frame clones only, minus some. The data hold roughly 300,000 clones, with 83% observed a single time. Sequenced input: peripheral blood. The receptors here all came from a woman between 50 and 59 years old who had recovered from COVID-19.

CDR3 nucleotides: TGTGCCAGTAGTTCGGGACAGGGCGGGAAACTGTTTTTT. It specifies CASSSGQGGKLFF. J is TRBJ1-4 and V is TRBV19, with TRBD1 identical over 9 bases. J was trimmed by 11 bases and V by 5 bases; bases with no gene match: 6. Germline V gives CDR1 LNHDA, CDR2 SQIVND (reference sequence). The CDR3 covers 13 residues.

This clone has only one observation. The rearrangement joins TRBV5-4 to TRBJ2-1, with 12 bases that match TRBD2. This CDR3 is 15 amino acids long. Per germline, CDR1 SGHNT and CDR2 YYREEE (reference sequence). The V segment lost 5 bases and the J segment 7 bases; nucleotides outside the gene matches: 7. DNA for the CDR3: TGTGCCAGCAGTACTGCTAGCGGGGGGGCAAATGAGCAGTTCTTC. The encoded protein is CASSTASGGANEQFF.

This chain uses TRBV3-1 (or the pseudogene TRBV3-2) with TRBJ2-5; TRBD2 matches 10 bases. V trimming: 3 bases; J trimming: 10 bases; junction bases outside the gene matches: 17. Looked up from germline, CDR1 is LGHDT and CDR2 is YNNKEL (reference sequence). The CDR3 extends over 17 amino acids. This chain's CDR3 is CASSHSPFTHSGGLQYF. The CDR3 nucleotides read TGTGCCAGCAGCCATAGTCCCTTTACTCATAGCGGGGGGCTCCAGTACTTC.

This clone was observed many times. The chain recombines TRBV4-1 with TRBJ1-1, with unresolved D. CDR3 length: 13 amino acids. From germline, CDR1 is MGHRA and CDR2 YSYEKL. The V and J ends lost 0 bases and 3 bases respectively, with 5 bases between them. CDR3 nucleotides: TGCGCCAGCAGCCAAGATTCAGACACTGAAGCTTTCTTT. Translating it yields CASSQDSDTEAFF.

This clone was observed a handful of times. J is TRBJ1-2 and V is TRBV18; D may be TRBD1 (6 bases). The germline V gene has CDR1 KGHSH and CDR2 LQKENI. The CDR3 totals 14 residues. Trimming removed 1 base at V and 4 bases at J, with 10 bases between. This CDR3 is CASSPRTAIYGYTF. The CDR3 DNA reads as TGTGCCAGCTCACCACGGACAGCGATCTATGGCTACACCTTC.

DNA for the CDR3: TGTGCCAGCAGCTTAACACAGGGGGTTTACAATGAGCAGTTCTTC. It codes for CASSLTQGVYNEQFF. The rearrangement links TRBV7-3 to TRBJ2-1, with 8 bases lining up with TRBD1. The CDR3 spans 15 residues. CDR1 is SGHTA, CDR2 FQGTGA, per germline. V was pared by 0 bases and J by 4 bases, with 2 bases of the junction left unmatched.

The genes are TRBV30 and TRBJ1-5; no clear D gene. V was cut by 2 bases and J by 4 bases, with 9 bases left in between. Germline V gives CDR1 GTSNPN, CDR2 SVGIG (reference sequence). The CDR3 sequence is 13 residues long. CDR3 bases: TGTGCCTGGAGTACCCGGGAGAATCAGCCCCAGCATTTT. This translates into CAWSTRENQPQHF.

The chain couples TRBV4-3 to TRBJ2-7; TRBD2 agrees at 10 bases. The germline CDR1 and CDR2 sequences are LGHNA and YSLEER. The length of the CDR3 is 16 residues. V shed 0 bases and J 3 bases; nucleotides not matched to a gene: 5. As DNA, the CDR3 is TGCGCCAGCAGCCAAGACTCGGCTAGCGGGAGCTACGAGCAGTACTTC. As protein: CASSQDSASGSYEQYF.

This chain joins TRBV14 and TRBJ2-5, with unresolved D. This CDR3 is 12 amino acids long. V was trimmed by 0 bases and J by 7 bases, leaving 6 bases between them. Germline values: CDR1 SGHDN, CDR2 FVKESK. The CDR3 DNA reads as TGTGCCAGCAGCCAAGAAATCGGGACCCAGTACTTC. Protein product: CASSQEIGTQYF.

J is TRBJ1-6 and V is TRBV4-2; D may be TRBD1 (6 bases). Trimming left V 7 bases short and J 8 bases short, with 12 bases between. There are 13 residues in the CDR3. Germline CDR1 and CDR2: LGHNA and YNFKEQ. The CDR3 is CASTSSGDSPLHF. The CDR3 DNA is TGTGCCAGCACCAGCTCAGGGGATTCACCCCTCCACTTT.

The J gene is TRBJ2-3, the V gene TRBV10-3; 9 bases align to TRBD2. The CDR3 totals 16 residues. With V trimmed by 1 base and J by 6 bases, 8 bases remained unmatched. Per the germline V gene, CDR1 is ENHRY and CDR2 is SYGVKD. The CDR3 nucleotides read TGTGCCATCAGTGAGTTCGGCGGGGGGGCGCGGGATACGCAGTATTTT. It is translated as CAISEFGGGARDTQYF.

This clone was seen once. The chain joins TRBV3-1 (or the pseudogene TRBV3-2) to TRBJ1-1; 7 positions agree with TRBD1. The V gene's germline CDR1 is LGHDT and CDR2 YNNKEL (reference sequence). The CDR3 runs to 15 residues. The V gene end was trimmed by 4 bases and the J gene end by 3 bases; junction bases not matched to a gene: 8. CDR3 DNA: TGTGCCAGCAGCCGATCGGACAGGCGGGACACTGAAGCTTTCTTT. Translation gives CASSRSDRRDTEAFF.

Note on this clone: Relative to the germline gene, one junction end is altered; a read error may explain this. The chain has TRBV2 and TRBJ2-1; possible D gene TRBD2, 6 bases. The CDR3 length is 14 residues. The germline V gene encodes CDR1 SNHLY and CDR2 FYNNEI. CDR3 nucleotide sequence: TGTGCCCGCAGACGGAGGACGGGGGACAATGAGCAGTTCTTC. Protein: CARRRRTGDNEQFF.

The genes are TRBV19 and TRBJ2-7, with 7 bases that match TRBD1. The V gene's germline CDR1 is LNHDA and CDR2 SQIVND (reference sequence). The V and J ends lost 10 bases and 4 bases, in that order; junction bases with no gene match: 16. The CDR3 consists of 15 residues. The CDR3 sequence: CATAPARGSLYEQYF. CDR3 sequence (DNA): TGTGCCACCGCCCCGGCCAGGGGGTCTTTGTACGAGCAGTACTTC.

The chain is built from TRBV27 and TRBJ2-1, with TRBD2 as a possible D gene (6 bases). V gave up 5 bases and J gave up 0 bases, with 17 bases separating them. The germline V gene has CDR1 MNHEY and CDR2 SMNVEV (reference sequence). The CDR3 consists of 17 residues. CDR3 sequence reads: CASSPPAGTHSYNEQFF. Here the CDR3 DNA reads TGTGCCAGCAGTCCCCCCGCCGGGACTCACTCCTACAATGAGCAGTTCTTC.

This clone was seen a handful of times. This chain connects TRBV18 to TRBJ2-2, with D unresolved. V was pared by 6 bases and J by 5 bases, with 4 bases between. Per the germline V gene, CDR1 is KGHSH and CDR2 is LQKENI. The CDR3 is 11 amino acids. CDR3 loop: CASSETGELFF. The CDR3 coding sequence is TGTGCCAGCTCCGAGACCGGGGAGCTGTTTTTT.

DNA of the CDR3: TGCGCCAGCAGCCCACAGGGTTTGTCCTACGAGCAGTACTTC. Encoded protein: CASSPQGLSYEQYF. The chain links TRBV5-1 to TRBJ2-7; a possible D gene is TRBD1 (6 bases). The V end lost 4 bases, the J end lost 1 base, and 12 bases lay between the germline ends. This CDR3 region has 14 residues. Germline V gives CDR1 SGHRS, CDR2 YFSETQ.

The chain recombines TRBV7-9 with TRBJ1-3; a possible D gene is TRBD1 (6 bases). Trimming took 0 bases from V and 0 from J, leaving 15 bases between them. The CDR3 consists of 18 residues. Germline-derived CDR1 and CDR2 are SEHNR and FQNEAQ (reference sequence). DNA of the CDR3: TGTGCCAGCAGCTTAGCGGGTACAGGGAAAACCTCTGGAAACACCATATATTTT. It translates to CASSLAGTGKTSGNTIYF.

This clone was detected once. The gene calls are TRBV12-2 and TRBJ1-6. TRBV12-2 is an annotated pseudogene. The CDR3 sequence is 13 residues long. Here the CDR3 reads CAPWGGINSPLHF. The CDR3 bases are TGTGCTCCCTGGGGGGGGATAAATTCACCCCTCCACTTT.

The chain has TRBV5-1 and TRBJ2-3; D remains unclear. V gave up 0 bases and J gave up 3 bases, with 11 bases separating them. Per the germline V gene, CDR1 is SGHRS and CDR2 is YFSETQ. This CDR3 contains 15 residues. CDR3 amino acids: CASSLEAVPTDTQYF. Written as DNA, the CDR3 is TGCGCCAGCAGCTTGGAGGCGGTTCCGACAGATACGCAGTATTTT. The full variable domain, in which reference TRBV5-1 and TRBJ2-3 provide the parts outside the CDR3, is KAGVTQTPRYLIKTRGQQVTLSCSPISGHRSVSWYQQTPGQGLQFLFEYFSETQRNKGNFPGRFSGRQFSNSRSEMNVSTLELGDSALYLCASSLEAVPTDTQYFGPGTRLTVL.

The genes are TRBV18 and TRBJ2-7; 7 nucleotides align to TRBD2. The V segment lost 2 bases and the J segment 3 bases; nucleotides outside the gene matches: 4. The CDR3 loop spans 14 amino acids. CDR1 KGHSH and CDR2 LQKENI come from the germline V gene. The CDR3 bases are TGTGCCAGCTCACCAGGGGGACTATACTACGAGCAGTACTTC. This encodes CASSPGGLYYEQYF.

The chain couples TRBV29-1 to TRBJ2-3; D possibly corresponds to TRBD2 (6 bases). Looked up from germline, CDR1 is SQVTM and CDR2 is ANQGSEA. This CDR3 region has 12 residues. The V end lost 5 bases, the J end lost 0 bases, and 6 bases lay between the germline ends. The CDR3 bases are TGCAGCGTTAGCGGGAGCACAGATACGCAGTATTTT. This encodes CSVSGSTDTQYF.

This clone was picked up one time. This chain connects TRBV30 to TRBJ1-6; tentative D call: TRBD1 (5 bases). This CDR3 is 13 amino acids long. Germline CDR1 and CDR2: GTSNPN and SVGIG (reference sequence). Trimming removed 7 bases at V and 5 bases at J, with 12 bases between. The CDR3 region is CASTRGDNSPLHF. The CDR3 DNA is TGTGCCTCCACGCGGGGGGATAATTCACCCCTCCACTTT.

This chain connects TRBV9 to TRBJ2-2; 7 bases align to TRBD1. Germline V gene data show CDR1 as SGDLS and CDR2 as YYNGEE. The CDR3 contains 16 residues. V was pared by 4 bases and J by 1 base, with 7 bases of the junction left unmatched. CDR3 nucleotide sequence: TGTGCCAGCAGCCTCACCGGGACAGTGAACACCGGGGAGCTGTTTTTT. Translated: CASSLTGTVNTGELFF.

The chain couples TRBV7-3 to TRBJ2-5, with D possibly being TRBD2 (7 bases). The CDR3 runs to 16 residues. V dropped 2 bases and J dropped 7 bases, with 20 bases sitting between them. In germline, CDR1 is SGHTA, CDR2 FQGTGA. The CDR3 nucleotides are TGTGCCAGCAGCTTATCAGAGGGGGAGGGCCCCGTGACCCAGTACTTC. Amino acid sequence: CASSLSEGEGPVTQYF.

This sequence joins TRBV28 and TRBJ2-7, with D perhaps matching TRBD1 (5 bases). V lost 8 bases, J lost 3 bases, and 17 bases lay in between. Germline-derived CDR1 and CDR2 are MDHEN and SYDVKM. The CDR3 is made up of 14 amino acids. CDR3 sequence reads: CASRPGARNYEQYF. In DNA, the CDR3 is TGTGCCAGCCGACCTGGGGCGCGGAACTACGAGCAGTACTTC.

V gene TRBV28 combines with J gene TRBJ1-1; no clear D gene. Germline V gene data show CDR1 as MDHEN and CDR2 as SYDVKM. Trimming removed 2 bases at V and 4 bases at J, with 14 bases between. This CDR3 has 15 residues. CDR3 loop: CASSLISGDGTEAFF. The CDR3 DNA reads as TGTGCCAGCAGTTTAATCTCGGGAGATGGCACTGAAGCTTTCTTT.

This sequence joins TRBV19 and TRBJ2-1; 8 bases line up with TRBD1. The V gene end was trimmed by 2 bases and the J gene end by 4 bases; junction bases not matched to a gene: 7. The CDR3 spans 16 residues. Germline values: CDR1 LNHDA, CDR2 SQIVND (reference sequence). CDR3 amino acids: CASSIRETGVYNEQFF. CDR3 DNA sequence: TGTGCCAGTAGTATAAGGGAGACAGGGGTTTACAATGAGCAGTTCTTC.

This chain joins TRBV28 and TRBJ2-7, with 8 bases lining up with TRBD2. The CDR3 covers 15 residues. V lost 4 bases to trimming and J lost 7 bases; unmatched junction nucleotides: 12. CDR1 is MDHEN, CDR2 SYDVKM, per germline. The CDR3 region is CASSSPADTGGEQYF. The DNA of the CDR3 is TGTGCCAGCAGTTCTCCGGCAGACACGGGGGGGGAGCAGTACTTC.

The rearrangement joins TRBV6-5 to TRBJ2-7; tentatively, D is TRBD1 (6 bases). Germline V gene sequence: CDR1 MNHEY, CDR2 SVGAGI. Trimming shortened V by 8 bases and J by 2 bases, and 19 bases separated the two germline ends. This CDR3 is built from 15 residues. CDR3 protein: CASRRDRSSPYEQYF. The CDR3 nucleotides are TGTGCCAGCCGTCGCGACAGGTCCTCTCCCTACGAGCAGTACTTC.

The gene calls are TRBV19 and TRBJ2-7; TRBD2 matches 8 bases. Germline trimming cut 1 base from V and 2 bases from J; bases unmatched to any gene: 4. CDR3 length: 15 amino acids. Germline CDR1 is LNHDA and CDR2 is SQIVND (reference sequence). The CDR3 nucleotides are TGTGCCAGTAGTATAGGAACTAGCGGAGCCTACGAGCAGTACTTC. It translates to CASSIGTSGAYEQYF.